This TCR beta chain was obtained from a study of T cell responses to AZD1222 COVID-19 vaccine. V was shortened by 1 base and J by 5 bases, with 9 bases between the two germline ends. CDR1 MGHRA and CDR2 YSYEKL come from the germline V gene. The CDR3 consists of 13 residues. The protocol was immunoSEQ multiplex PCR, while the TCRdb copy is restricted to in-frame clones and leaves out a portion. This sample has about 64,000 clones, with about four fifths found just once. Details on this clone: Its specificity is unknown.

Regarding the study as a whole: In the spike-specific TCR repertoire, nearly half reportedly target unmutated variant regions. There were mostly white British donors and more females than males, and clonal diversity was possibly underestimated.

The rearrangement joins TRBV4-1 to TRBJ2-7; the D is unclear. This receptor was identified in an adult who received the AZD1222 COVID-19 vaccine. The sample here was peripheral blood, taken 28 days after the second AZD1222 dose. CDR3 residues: CASSQVGGNEQYF. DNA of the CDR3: TGCGCCAGCAGCCAAGTTGGCGGTAACGAGCAGTACTTC.